Following are 20 T cell receptor beta chains from one sample sequenced in a study of blood T cell repertoires in COVID-19. Assay used: immunoSEQ multiplex PCR; TCRdb lists only in-frame clones, some missing. The sample carries fewer than 250,000 clones, more than 75% recorded once. The sequencing input was peripheral blood. The receptors here all came from a man aged 50 to 59 with COVID-19, enrolled during active disease.

The V call is TRBV5-4, the J call TRBJ2-1; 11 positions match TRBD1. With 1 base clipped from V and 12 bases from J, the junction kept 6 bases outside the gene matches. The CDR3 covers 14 residues. Germline V CDR1 and CDR2: SGHNT, YYREEE (reference sequence). Written as DNA, the CDR3 is TGTGCCAGCAGCTTGAGTTGGACAGGGGGCGGGCAGTTCTTC. Translating it yields CASSLSWTGGGQFF.

This sequence joins TRBV7-2 and TRBJ1-2; the D is unclear. CDR3 length: 13 residues. Looked up from germline, CDR1 is SGHTA and CDR2 is FQGNSA. The germline V and J ends were trimmed by 1 base and 8 bases, with 11 bases remaining between them. The CDR3 spells CASSLVDRGGYTF. CDR3 nucleotides: TGTGCCAGCAGCTTAGTTGACCGAGGAGGCTACACCTTC.

The rearrangement links TRBV30 to TRBJ1-1, with D maybe TRBD1 (5 bases). This CDR3 region has 13 residues. Germline lookup yields CDR1 GTSNPN and CDR2 SVGIG (reference sequence). Trimming cost V 1 base and J 6 bases, with 12 bases left between them. The CDR3 spells CAWSGARGSEAFF. The CDR3 coding sequence is TGTGCCTGGAGTGGGGCGCGGGGGTCTGAAGCTTTCTTT.

This chain uses TRBV10-3 with TRBJ2-3; D is unresolved. Trimming removed 0 bases from V and 2 bases from J, with 9 bases in between. The V gene's germline CDR1 is ENHRY and CDR2 SYGVKD. This CDR3 is built from 15 residues. The DNA of the CDR3 is TGTGCCATCAGTGAGTCGCGTGGTACCACAGATACGCAGTATTTT. Its translation: CAISESRGTTDTQYF.

This clone was observed a handful of times. The rearrangement uses TRBV12-3 or TRBV12-4 and TRBJ1-2; D not resolved. This CDR3 contains 13 residues. Trimming removed 7 bases at V and 2 bases at J, with 11 bases between. The CDR3 DNA is TGTGCCAGCAAGGTCGGCAGGAACTATGGCTACACCTTC. Its translation: CASKVGRNYGYTF.

This chain uses TRBV7-3 with TRBJ2-7; no clear D. This CDR3 has 14 residues. V was trimmed by 5 bases and J by 1 base, leaving 12 bases between them. CDR1 and CDR2 from the germline V gene are SGHTA and FQGTGA. CDR3 sequence: CASSPVGSSYEQYF. The CDR3 nucleotides read TGTGCCAGCAGCCCCGTGGGCTCATCCTACGAGCAGTACTTC.

V is TRBV28 and J is TRBJ1-3; D unclear. Trimming removed 6 bases from V and 5 bases from J, with 8 bases in between. This CDR3 comprises 12 residues. The germline gives CDR1 MDHEN, CDR2 SYDVKM. The CDR3, as DNA: TGTGCCAGCAGCCCGTCTAGAAACACCATATATTTT. It codes for CASSPSRNTIYF. The full variable domain, in which reference TRBV28 and TRBJ1-3 provide the parts outside the CDR3, is DVKVTQSSRYLVKRTGEKVFLECVQDMDHENMFWYRQDPGLGLRLIYFSYDVKMKEKGDIPEGYSVSREKKERFSLILESASTNQTSMYLCASSPSRNTIYFGEGSWLTVV.

The V call is TRBV13, the J call TRBJ1-6, with 10 bases fitting TRBD1. V trimming: 5 bases; J trimming: 7 bases; junction bases outside the gene matches: 5. The CDR3 runs 15 residues. Looked up from germline, CDR1 is PRHDT and CDR2 is FYEKMQ (reference sequence). CDR3 nucleotide sequence: TGTGCCAGCAGCGCCCGGACAGGGGGAAATTCACCCCTCCACTTT. Protein product: CASSARTGGNSPLHF.

The chain uses TRBV5-1 and TRBJ2-7; the D gene is possibly TRBD1 (6 bases). The ends were cut back, 0 bases at V and 3 bases at J, with 10 bases in the middle. Germline assignment: CDR1 SGHRS and CDR2 YFSETQ. The CDR3 sequence is 14 residues long. The CDR3 DNA is TGCGCCAGCAGCTTGGAAGGGGGTAACTACGAGCAGTACTTC. Translation: CASSLEGGNYEQYF.

V gene TRBV18 combines with J gene TRBJ2-5, with a weak D call TRBD1 (6 bases). Looked up from germline, CDR1 is KGHSH and CDR2 is LQKENI. V lost 4 bases and J lost 1, with 10 bases in between. The length of the CDR3 is 14 residues. The CDR3 DNA reads as TGTGCCAGCTCACACGGGACATCCCAAGAGACCCAGTACTTC. This codes for CASSHGTSQETQYF.

This rearrangement joins TRBV5-4 to TRBJ2-3; D is undetermined. Germline-derived CDR1 and CDR2 are SGHNT and YYREEE (reference sequence). V was shortened by 1 base and J by 0 bases, with 9 bases between the two germline ends. The CDR3 runs 15 residues. The CDR3 region is CASSLLRSSTDTQYF. Written as DNA, the CDR3 is TGTGCCAGCAGCTTGTTGCGGTCTAGCACAGATACGCAGTATTTT.

The chain has TRBV19 and TRBJ2-1; TRBD1 matches at 7 bases. V was pared by 2 bases and J by 4 bases, with 5 bases of the junction left unmatched. Germline V gene sequence: CDR1 LNHDA, CDR2 SQIVND (reference sequence). The CDR3 totals 15 residues. CDR3 nucleotide sequence: TGTGCCAGTAGTATAACGGGGACAGATTACAATGAGCAGTTCTTC. It yields the protein CASSITGTDYNEQFF. The variable domain in full, completed from reference TRBV19 and TRBJ2-1, reads DGGITQSPKYLFRKEGQNVTLSCEQNLNHDAMYWYRQDPGQGLRLIYYSQIVNDFQKGDIAEGYSVSREKKESFPLTVTSAQKNPTAFYLCASSITGTDYNEQFFGPGTRLTVL.

The chain recombines TRBV2 with TRBJ1-5; 7 nucleotides line up with TRBD1. V was pared by 7 bases and J by 6 bases, with 9 bases of the junction left unmatched. From germline, CDR1 is SNHLY and CDR2 FYNNEI. The CDR3 is 14 amino acids. CDR3 residues: CASTQTGLSQPQHF. CDR3 bases: TGTGCCAGCACCCAGACAGGGTTGAGTCAGCCCCAGCATTTT.

The rearrangement uses TRBV5-1 and TRBJ2-7, with a possible D match to TRBD2 (6 bases). V was cut by 5 bases and J by 3 bases, with 15 bases left in between. The CDR3 is 14 residues long. Per germline, CDR1 SGHRS and CDR2 YFSETQ. DNA for the CDR3: TGCGCCAGCAGAGAATCTAGCGCGAACTACGAGCAGTACTTC. This gives the protein CASRESSANYEQYF.

This chain joins TRBV5-1 and TRBJ2-2; 12 positions match TRBD1. The V gene's germline CDR1 is SGHRS and CDR2 YFSETQ. Trimming took 4 bases from V and 6 from J; bases not matched to a gene: 4. The length of the CDR3 is 15 residues. The CDR3 region is CASSGGQGAAGELFF. In DNA, the CDR3 is TGCGCCAGCAGCGGGGGACAGGGGGCGGCCGGGGAGCTGTTTTTT. Full variable domain (remainder filled in from reference TRBV5-1 and TRBJ2-2): KAGVTQTPRYLIKTRGQQVTLSCSPISGHRSVSWYQQTPGQGLQFLFEYFSETQRNKGNFPGRFSGRQFSNSRSEMNVSTLELGDSALYLCASSGGQGAAGELFFGEGSRLTVL.

This chain uses TRBV6-4 with TRBJ2-2, with 9 bases identical to TRBD1. There are 14 residues in the CDR3. V lost 8 bases to trimming and J lost 1 base; unmatched junction nucleotides: 2. Looked up from germline, CDR1 is MRHNA and CDR2 is SNTAGT. The CDR3 loop is CASRGQGNTGELFF. CDR3 DNA sequence: TGTGCCAGCCGGGGACAGGGGAACACCGGGGAGCTGTTTTTT.

V gene TRBV19 combines with J gene TRBJ1-2; TRBD1 aligns across 8 bases. The CDR3 sequence is 17 residues long. The ends lost 3 bases at V and 2 bases at J; junction bases unmatched: 11. The germline V gene has CDR1 LNHDA and CDR2 SQIVND (reference sequence). This CDR3 reads CASSILPGQGANYGYTF. The CDR3 nucleotides read TGTGCCAGTAGTATTCTCCCTGGACAGGGAGCAAACTATGGCTACACCTTC. The variable domain in full, with the rest retrieved from reference TRBV19 and TRBJ1-2, is DGGITQSPKYLFRKEGQNVTLSCEQNLNHDAMYWYRQDPGQGLRLIYYSQIVNDFQKGDIAEGYSVSREKKESFPLTVTSAQKNPTAFYLCASSILPGQGANYGYTFGSGTRLTVV.

This clone turned up a few times. This sequence joins TRBV19 and TRBJ2-7; 9 bases line up with TRBD2. Per germline, CDR1 LNHDA and CDR2 SQIVND (reference sequence). J gave up 5 bases and V 10 bases, and 6 bases lay outside the gene matches. The CDR3 contains 12 residues. The CDR3 region is CATSGGFHEQYF. Here the CDR3 DNA reads TGTGCCACCAGCGGGGGGTTCCACGAGCAGTACTTC.

The V and J genes are TRBV28 and TRBJ1-3; D might be TRBD1 (5 bases). This CDR3 region has 16 residues. The V end lost 7 bases, the J end lost 4 bases, and 20 bases lay between the germline ends. Germline lookup yields CDR1 MDHEN and CDR2 SYDVKM. CDR3 sequence (DNA): TGTGCCAGCACCACCGGGGAGGGGCTGGGAGGAAACACCATATATTTT. It codes for CASTTGEGLGGNTIYF. Filled out from reference TRBV28 and TRBJ1-3, the complete variable domain reads DVKVTQSSRYLVKRTGEKVFLECVQDMDHENMFWYRQDPGLGLRLIYFSYDVKMKEKGDIPEGYSVSREKKERFSLILESASTNQTSMYLCASTTGEGLGGNTIYFGEGSWLTVV.

The chain joins TRBV27 to TRBJ2-5, with 9 bases matching TRBD1. The CDR3 sequence is 14 residues long. Germline CDR1 is MNHEY and CDR2 is SMNVEV (reference sequence). Trimming at V came to 6 bases and at J to 5 bases, leaving 7 bases not matched to a gene. The CDR3: CASSPNRGQETQYF. The CDR3 DNA reads as TGTGCCAGCAGCCCGAACAGGGGGCAGGAGACCCAGTACTTC.